This TCR beta chain was sequenced during a study of shared clonotypes between healthy human individuals. Genomic DNA of every subset was divided equally among multiple immunoSEQ plates. The repertoire was sequenced with immunoSEQ multiplex PCR; TCRdb's copy has only in-frame clones and lacks some. This sample yields just over 2,000,000 clones, of which 85% to 95% are seen a single time; roughly 0.13% belongs to the top ten. With respect to this clone: The antigen remains undetermined. The same CDR3 also results from other DNA sequences found in this sample.

Whole-study results and caveats: Relative to memory subsets, naive subsets generally showed larger estimated richness.

Germline CDR1 reads DFQATT; CDR2 reads SNEGSKA (reference sequence). This CDR3 has 11 residues. The V and J ends lost 3 bases and 7 bases respectively, with 7 bases between them. All the donors were Caucasian adults who lived in Nashville, Tennessee. This TCR derives from a man younger than 30 in good health. What was sequenced was naive CD4+ T cells sorted from blood. Specified subset: CD45RA+ positively selected. The rearrangement joins TRBV20-1 to TRBJ2-1; D is unresolved. The CDR3 spells CSARGGNEQFF. In nucleotides, the CDR3 is TGCAGTGCTAGGGGCGGTAATGAGCAGTTCTTC.